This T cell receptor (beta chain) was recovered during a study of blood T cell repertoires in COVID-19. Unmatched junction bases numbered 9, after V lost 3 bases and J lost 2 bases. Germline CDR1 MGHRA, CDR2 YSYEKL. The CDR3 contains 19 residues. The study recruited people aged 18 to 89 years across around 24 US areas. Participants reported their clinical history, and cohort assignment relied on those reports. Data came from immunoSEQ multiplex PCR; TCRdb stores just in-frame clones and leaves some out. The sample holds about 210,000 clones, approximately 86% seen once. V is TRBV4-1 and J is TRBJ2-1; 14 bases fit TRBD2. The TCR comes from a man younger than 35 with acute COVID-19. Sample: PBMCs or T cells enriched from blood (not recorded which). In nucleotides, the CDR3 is TGCGCCAGCAGCCAGCCACCGGGACTAGCGGGAGCACCCTACAATGAGCAGTTCTTC. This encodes CASSQPPGLAGAPYNEQFF.